This record looks at one T cell receptor beta chain sequence and its context. Its cognate antigen is unknown. These data come from a study of OX40 agonist ivuxolimab in advanced cancers. Study-wide results and limits: The study found among the lowest clonal expansion in partial responders at 0.1-3.0 mg/kg. With doses of 0.1 to 3.0 mg/kg, CD4+ and CD8+ blood T cells had undergone clonal expansion by week 6. Certain nonresponding patients likewise had low normalized T-cell clonal expansion.

TCRdb's copy holds only in-frame clones and misses some; the assay was immunoSEQ multiplex PCR. The sample holds 40,000 to 45,000 clones, 80% seen once. CDR1 is LNHNV, CDR2 YYDKDF, per germline (reference sequence). This CDR3 spans 16 amino acids. V lost 1 base to trimming and J lost 0 bases, with 11 bases between them. The TCR sequence derives from an adult with an advanced solid tumor such as melanoma, head and neck, liver or kidney cancer. The chain employs TRBV15 and TRBJ2-3; possibly TRBD1 or TRBD2 for D (5 bases each). The material sequenced was CD4+ or CD8+ T cells sorted from blood, taken in a trial of the OX40 agonist ivuxolimab. The CDR3 DNA is TGTGCCACCAGCAGAGGGGGGTGGAAGAGCACAGATACGCAGTATTTT. This translates into CATSRGGWKSTDTQYF.